One and the same sample provided the 19 T cell receptor beta chains below, sequenced in a study of blood T cell repertoires in COVID-19. Libraries were prepared by immunoSEQ multiplex PCR; TCRdb keeps only in-frame clonotypes and omits some of them. This table has approximately 110,000 clones, roughly 81% appearing once. The sample comprised peripheral blood. These receptors all stem from a woman in her sixties or seventies with acute or convalescent COVID-19.

The CDR3 bases are TGCGCCAGCAGCTTGGAGTGGATCTACAGGGAGACCCAGTACTTC. As protein: CASSLEWIYRETQYF. The chain uses TRBV5-1 and TRBJ2-5; maybe TRBD1 (5 bases). V was cut by 0 bases and J by 5 bases, with 14 bases left in between. The V gene's germline CDR1 is SGHRS and CDR2 YFSETQ. The CDR3 spans 15 residues.

V is TRBV7-2 and J is TRBJ2-3; TRBD2 is a possible D gene (6 bases). The CDR3 has 15 amino acids. Germline values: CDR1 SGHTA, CDR2 FQGNSA. V lost 3 bases and J 3 bases, leaving 13 bases between the germline ends. In nucleotides, the CDR3 is TGTGCCAGCAGCTTGTACGGGAGAGGGACAGATACGCAGTATTTT. Translated: CASSLYGRGTDTQYF.

The chain carries TRBV5-1 and TRBJ1-1, with D possibly being TRBD1 (5 bases). V was trimmed by 0 bases and J by 5 bases, leaving 17 bases between them. Germline V gene data show CDR1 as SGHRS and CDR2 as YFSETQ. The CDR3 is 16 residues long. CDR3: CASSLELGQGGTEAFF. CDR3 nucleotide sequence: TGCGCCAGCAGCTTGGAATTGGGGCAAGGTGGGACTGAAGCTTTCTTT.

The DNA for the CDR3 is TGTGCCAGCAGCTTAGTTCTAGCGGGAGAGCAAGAGACCCAGTACTTC. Its protein product is CASSLVLAGEQETQYF. V and J are TRBV7-9 and TRBJ2-5; 10 bases fit TRBD2. V lost 1 base to trimming and J lost 2 bases; unmatched junction nucleotides: 4. The germline gives CDR1 SEHNR, CDR2 FQNEAQ (reference sequence). The CDR3 extends over 16 amino acids.

This chain connects TRBV4-3 to TRBJ2-2; TRBD1 matches at 8 bases. CDR3 length: 15 amino acids. Germline CDR1 and CDR2: LGHNA and YSLEER. Trimming took 1 base from V and 7 from J; bases not matched to a gene: 5. Here the CDR3 DNA reads TGCGCCAGCAGCCAAGCGCAGGGGGCTATCGGGGAGCTGTTTTTT. It translates to CASSQAQGAIGELFF.

J is TRBJ2-5 and V is TRBV7-2; TRBD2 agrees at 8 bases. Germline V CDR1 and CDR2: SGHTA, FQGNSA. This CDR3 region has 13 residues. After removal of 5 bases from V and 5 bases from J, the junction contained 4 bases not matched to a gene. The CDR3 DNA follows: TGTGCCAGCAGCCGGGGGGGGGAGGAGACCCAGTACTTC. Its protein is CASSRGGEETQYF.

This clone has more than one count but fewer than ten. V and J are TRBV30 and TRBJ2-5; perhaps TRBD1 as D (6 bases). Germline lookup yields CDR1 GTSNPN and CDR2 SVGIG (reference sequence). Trimming stripped 0 bases from V and 0 bases from J, with 20 bases between. The CDR3 extends over 18 amino acids. CDR3 DNA sequence: TGTGCCTGGAGTGTACCTTGGACAGACTTCACGTACCAAGAGACCCAGTACTTC. Translating it yields CAWSVPWTDFTYQETQYF.

The chain recombines TRBV7-2 with TRBJ2-5, with 9 bases identical to TRBD2. Germline V gene data show CDR1 as SGHTA and CDR2 as FQGNSA. Trimming took 0 bases from V and 5 from J; bases not matched to a gene: 7. The CDR3 extends over 16 amino acids. As DNA, the CDR3 is TGTGCCAGCAGCTTAGCCGGAGCGGGGGGACGTGAGACCCAGTACTTC. It translates to CASSLAGAGGRETQYF.

CDR3 amino acids: CASSVPRGDYGYTF. CDR3 bases: TGTGCCAGTAGTGTCCCCAGGGGAGACTATGGCTACACCTTC. The chain recombines TRBV19 with TRBJ1-2, with D possibly being TRBD1 (6 bases). Germline CDR1 and CDR2: LNHDA and SQIVND (reference sequence). Trimming shortened V by 5 bases and J by 3 bases, and 13 bases separated the two germline ends. This CDR3 comprises 14 residues.

This rearrangement joins TRBV3-1 (or the pseudogene TRBV3-2) to TRBJ1-6; maybe TRBD1 (5 bases). Germline loops: CDR1 LGHDT, CDR2 YNNKEL (reference sequence). Trimming pared 0 bases from V and 10 bases from J, leaving 19 bases between. The CDR3 sequence is 17 residues long. The CDR3 loop is CASSQDSSAGWESPLHF. The CDR3 DNA is TGTGCCAGCAGCCAAGATTCCTCTGCAGGGTGGGAATCACCCCTCCACTTT.

This chain uses TRBV30 with TRBJ1-2; D is ambiguous. The CDR3 is made up of 14 amino acids. V was cut by 0 bases and J by 8 bases, with 16 bases left in between. Germline-derived CDR1 and CDR2 are GTSNPN and SVGIG (reference sequence). In DNA, the CDR3 is TGTGCCTGGAGTGTACAAGTCGGGGATGAGGGCTACACCTTC. Amino acids: CAWSVQVGDEGYTF.

The CDR3 coding sequence is TGTGCCAGCAGTTCCTTCCCGGATTCACGGGACAGACGGGAGACCCAGTACTTC. Amino acid sequence: CASSSFPDSRDRRETQYF. This chain links TRBV28 with TRBJ2-5; TRBD1 agrees at 7 bases. The CDR3 totals 18 residues. Germline V gives CDR1 MDHEN, CDR2 SYDVKM. Trimming removed 4 bases from V and 5 bases from J; junction bases left unmatched: 19.

The chain links TRBV6-5 to TRBJ2-1; 8 nucleotides agree with TRBD2. CDR1 is MNHEY and CDR2 is SVGAGI in the germline V gene. CDR3 length: 15 residues. Trimming removed 4 bases from V and 0 bases from J; junction bases left unmatched: 2. CDR3 sequence (DNA): TGTGCCAGCAGTTCCGGGGGGGGCTCCTACAATGAGCAGTTCTTC. It translates to CASSSGGGSYNEQFF.

This clone has only a few counts. A read error is the likely source, as a far larger clone sits one nucleotide away. The chain is built from TRBV7-9 and TRBJ2-1, with D maybe TRBD2 (6 bases). CDR1 and CDR2 from the germline V gene are SEHNR and FQNEAQ (reference sequence). V lost 7 bases and J 7 bases, leaving 11 bases between the germline ends. CDR3 length: 12 residues. CDR3: CASTPGGNEQFF. CDR3 DNA: TGTGCCAGCACCCCTGGGGGGAATGAGCAGTTCTTC.

The J gene is TRBJ1-4, the V gene TRBV19; D is undetermined. V lost 4 bases, J lost 0 bases, and 9 bases lay in between. The CDR3 runs 15 residues. Germline V gene data show CDR1 as LNHDA and CDR2 as SQIVND (reference sequence). The chain's CDR3 is CASSTQVSTNEKLFF. DNA for the CDR3: TGTGCCAGTAGTACGCAGGTATCAACTAATGAAAAACTGTTTTTT.

The chain carries TRBV5-1 and TRBJ1-3; D gene ambiguous. CDR1 SGHRS and CDR2 YFSETQ come from the germline V gene. The ends were cut back, 4 bases at V and 0 bases at J, with 11 bases in the middle. This CDR3 is built from 15 residues. The CDR3 loop is CASSPSFGSGNTIYF. The CDR3 DNA follows: TGCGCCAGCAGCCCGTCATTCGGCTCTGGAAACACCATATATTTT.

This chain uses TRBV18 with TRBJ2-7, with unresolved D. The CDR3 extends over 15 amino acids. Trimming removed 2 bases from V and 2 bases from J, with 13 bases in between. Germline V gives CDR1 KGHSH, CDR2 LQKENI. The DNA of the CDR3 is TGTGCCAGCTCACCAGCGGCGGATCCCGCCTACGAGCAGTACTTC. It encodes CASSPAADPAYEQYF.

V is TRBV5-4 and J is TRBJ2-2; a weak D match, TRBD2 (5 bases). Germline assignment: CDR1 SGHNT and CDR2 YYREEE (reference sequence). V shed 0 bases and J shed 4 bases, with 7 bases lying between them. The CDR3 runs to 14 residues. The CDR3 DNA reads as TGTGCCAGCAGCTTGGTAGCGCGCACCGGGGAGCTGTTTTTT. Protein: CASSLVARTGELFF.

The chain is built from TRBV9 and TRBJ2-3; 8 positions agree with TRBD2. Germline values: CDR1 SGDLS, CDR2 YYNGEE. The V gene end was trimmed by 3 bases and the J gene end by 10 bases; junction bases not matched to a gene: 10. This CDR3 has 14 residues. CDR3 amino acids: CASSAGTRDPAQYF. The CDR3 DNA is TGTGCCAGCAGCGCCGGGACTAGAGACCCCGCGCAGTATTTT.